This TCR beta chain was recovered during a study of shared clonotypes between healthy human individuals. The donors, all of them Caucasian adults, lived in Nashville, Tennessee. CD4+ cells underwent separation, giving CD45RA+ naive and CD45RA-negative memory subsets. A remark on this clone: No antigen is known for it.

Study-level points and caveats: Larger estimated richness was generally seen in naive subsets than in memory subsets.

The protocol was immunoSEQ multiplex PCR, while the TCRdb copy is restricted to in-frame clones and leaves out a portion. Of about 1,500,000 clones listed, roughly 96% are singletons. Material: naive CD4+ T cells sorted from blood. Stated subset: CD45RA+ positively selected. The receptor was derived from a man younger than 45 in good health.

CDR3 sequence reads: CAISEIPGSGGETQYF. The CDR3 DNA sequence: TGTGCCATCAGTGAGATCCCCGGGTCGGGAGGGGAGACCCAGTACTTC. The gene calls are TRBV10-3 and TRBJ2-5; 8 bases fit TRBD2. The CDR3 has 16 residues. Per the germline V gene, CDR1 is ENHRY and CDR2 is SYGVKD. V gave up 2 bases and J gave up 5 bases; unmatched junction bases: 10.